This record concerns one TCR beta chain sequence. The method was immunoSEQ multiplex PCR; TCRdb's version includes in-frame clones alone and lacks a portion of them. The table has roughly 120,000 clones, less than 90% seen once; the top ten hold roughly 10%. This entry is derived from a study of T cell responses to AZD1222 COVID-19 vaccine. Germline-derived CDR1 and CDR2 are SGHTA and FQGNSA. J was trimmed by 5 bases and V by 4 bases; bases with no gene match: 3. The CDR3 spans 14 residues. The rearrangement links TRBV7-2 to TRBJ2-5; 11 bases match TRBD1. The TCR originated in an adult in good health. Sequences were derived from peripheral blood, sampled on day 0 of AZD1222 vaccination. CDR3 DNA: TGTGCCAGCAGCTCGGACAGGGGGCATGAGACCCAGTACTTC. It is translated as CASSSDRGHETQYF.